The TCR beta chain described here comes from a study of blood T cell repertoires in COVID-19. Turning to the study itself: Donors in the United States, Italy and Spain gave samples during acute or convalescent COVID-19. Sample material is recorded as cDNA or gDNA derived from T cells, B-cell-depleted T cells, or PBMCs.

Per the original data handling: Amplifying reference gene primers gave estimates of nucleated cell counts. This table comes from immunoSEQ multiplex PCR, and its TCRdb copy is limited to in-frame clones, with some not included. That table supplies the V and J calls and clone size; D and trimming were determined from the DNA. The sample shows nearly 85,000 clones, around 83% of them seen only once. This clone was observed a handful of times. V was pared by 1 base and J by 5 bases, with 5 bases of the junction left unmatched. The CDR3 is 15 amino acids. In germline, CDR1 is SGHNT, CDR2 YENEEA. The sequenced material came from peripheral blood. This clonotype was obtained from a woman aged 55-69 years with acute or convalescent COVID-19. The chain joins TRBV11-3 to TRBJ2-5, with 9 bases lining up with TRBD1. The DNA of the CDR3 is TGTGCCAGCAGCTTAGGGGGACAGGGTTGGGAGACCCAGTACTTC. It translates to CASSLGGQGWETQYF.